The next 18 T cell receptor beta chains were all read from a single sample in a study of shared clonotypes between healthy human individuals (dated by TCRdb to 2018 to 2021). The library was built by means of the immunoSEQ multiplex PCR assay. As stored in TCRdb, this immuneACCESS dataset retains in-frame rearrangements with V and J assigned. A fraction of the clones does not appear; measured against another copy, unresolved V genes explain less than half of the discrepancy, and the remainder lacks a known reason. This sample holds millions of clones; about 95% were observed only once. The ten top clones hold 0.13% of the sample. The specimen was naive CD4+ T cells sorted from blood. The label giving this sample's cell subset or site can be read as: CD45RA+ positively selected. These receptor sequences come from a young man in good health.

This rearrangement joins TRBV28 to TRBJ1-2; possible D gene TRBD1, 5 bases. V gave up 8 bases and J gave up 8 bases, with 24 bases separating them. The CDR3 spans 15 residues. Germline CDR1 MDHEN, CDR2 SYDVKM. The CDR3 sequence is CASLWGGGSYIGYTF. The CDR3 nucleotides are TGTGCCAGCCTCTGGGGGGGAGGGTCGTATATAGGCTACACCTTC.

As for this clone: This specimen includes other DNA sequences encoding the same CDR3. The rearrangement joins TRBV19 to TRBJ2-2, with unresolved D. CDR3 size: 12 residues. Trimming took 6 bases from V and 1 from J, leaving 3 bases between them. The germline V gene encodes CDR1 LNHDA and CDR2 SQIVND (reference sequence). The CDR3 DNA reads TGTGCCAGTAGCATGAACACCGGGGAGCTGTTTTTT. It translates to CASSMNTGELFF.

The CDR3 DNA sequence: TGCAGCAGGAAAATCAGCCCCAAATCCTACAATGAGCAGTTCTTC. Encoded protein: CSRKISPKSYNEQFF. V gene TRBV29-1 combines with J gene TRBJ2-1; D not certain. Trimming removed 8 bases at V and 1 base at J, with 18 bases between. Per the germline V gene, CDR1 is SQVTM and CDR2 is ANQGSEA. The CDR3 extends over 15 amino acids.

This rearrangement joins TRBV18 to TRBJ2-7; 16 bases fit TRBD2. This CDR3 comprises 18 residues. V trimming: 0 bases; J trimming: 0 bases; junction bases outside the gene matches: 2. The germline CDR1 and CDR2 sequences are KGHSH and LQKENI. The CDR3 sequence: CASSPPGLAGGSSYEQYF. As DNA, the CDR3 is TGTGCCAGCTCACCACCGGGACTAGCGGGGGGGAGCTCCTACGAGCAGTACTTC.

The V call is TRBV10-1, the J call TRBJ1-4; 9 bases agree with TRBD1. J lost 5 bases, V lost 3 bases, and 1 base had no gene match. This CDR3 region has 14 residues. The V gene's germline CDR1 is WNHNN and CDR2 SYGVQD (reference sequence). The CDR3 DNA sequence: TGCGCCAGCAGTGATGGGACAGGGAATGAAAAACTGTTTTTT. It codes for CASSDGTGNEKLFF.

Concerning this clone itself: A much bigger clone sits one base away, suggesting this may be a read error. The sample holds other DNA sequences that translate to the same CDR3. This rearrangement joins TRBV18 to TRBJ2-3; D gene ambiguous. V was trimmed by 2 bases and J by 0 bases, leaving 3 bases between them. The CDR3 runs 13 residues. Germline-derived CDR1 and CDR2 are KGHSH and LQKENI. This CDR3 reads CASSPGSTDTQYF. The CDR3 coding sequence is TGTGCCAGCTCACCAGGGAGCACAGATACGCAGTATTTT.

The chain has TRBV11-2 and TRBJ2-3; D not resolved. The germline V gene encodes CDR1 SGHAT and CDR2 FQNNGV. There are 13 residues in the CDR3. Trimming left V 1 base short and J 2 bases short, with 4 bases between. Here the CDR3 reads CASSLALTDTQYF. The DNA of the CDR3 is TGTGCCAGCAGCTTAGCCCTCACAGATACGCAGTATTTT.

The CDR3 spells CASSSRGDNVLTF. Here the CDR3 DNA reads TGCGCCAGCAGCTCGCGTGGTGACAACGTCCTGACTTTC. The V call is TRBV5-1, the J call TRBJ2-6; D is uncertain. Germline V gene data show CDR1 as SGHRS and CDR2 as YFSETQ. V was shortened by 3 bases and J by 9 bases, with 10 bases between the two germline ends. The CDR3 totals 13 residues.

The chain links TRBV10-1 to TRBJ2-3; TRBD1 matches 10 bases. The germline CDR1 and CDR2 sequences are WNHNN and SYGVQD (reference sequence). This CDR3 has 15 amino acids. V trimming: 3 bases; J trimming: 8 bases; junction bases outside the gene matches: 8. The CDR3 region has the DNA TGCGCCAGCAGTGATAGGGACAGGGGTTTGAGTACGCAGTATTTT. Translating gives CASSDRDRGLSTQYF.

The chain combines TRBV6-5 with TRBJ2-4; TRBD2 matches at 7 bases. V lost 6 bases, J lost 4 bases, and 6 bases stayed unmatched. The CDR3 is made up of 14 amino acids. The germline V gene has CDR1 MNHEY and CDR2 SVGAGI. CDR3 protein: CASRPAGDKNIQYF. CDR3 nucleotide sequence: TGTGCCAGCAGACCTGCGGGGGATAAAAACATTCAGTACTTC.

CDR3 loop: CASSVGTGYNSPLHF. CDR3 coding DNA: TGTGCCAGTAGTGTAGGGACAGGGTATAATTCACCCCTCCACTTT. The V call is TRBV19, the J call TRBJ1-6; TRBD1 matches at 9 bases. With 5 bases clipped from V and 4 bases from J, the junction kept 3 bases outside the gene matches. CDR3 size: 15 residues. Germline loops: CDR1 LNHDA, CDR2 SQIVND (reference sequence).

The chain has TRBV27 and TRBJ2-2; D is perhaps TRBD1 (5 bases). Germline loops: CDR1 MNHEY, CDR2 SMNVEV (reference sequence). Trimming took 5 bases from V and 5 from J, leaving 12 bases between them. The CDR3 loop spans 14 amino acids. CDR3 amino acids: CASSPIRGTGELFF. The CDR3 bases are TGTGCCAGCAGTCCGATAAGGGGTACCGGGGAGCTGTTTTTT.

The gene calls are TRBV5-1 and TRBJ1-2; 7 bases are a match to TRBD1. The CDR3 consists of 16 residues. Trimming cost V 3 bases and J 4 bases; bases outside gene matches: 12. The germline gives CDR1 SGHRS, CDR2 YFSETQ. Written as DNA, the CDR3 is TGCGCCAGCAGCTCAGCCGCGGACAGGAATTCCTATGGCTACACCTTC. It yields the protein CASSSAADRNSYGYTF.

The chain recombines TRBV25-1 with TRBJ1-1; 10 nucleotides match TRBD1. The CDR3 totals 15 residues. Looked up from germline, CDR1 is MGHDK and CDR2 is SYGVNS. V was clipped by 4 bases and J by 0 bases; unmatched bases: 2. The CDR3 loop is CASSGTGGLNTEAFF. CDR3 nucleotides: TGTGCCAGCAGTGGGACAGGGGGTTTGAACACTGAAGCTTTCTTT.

The chain joins TRBV19 to TRBJ1-5, with 9 bases fitting TRBD1. The CDR3 totals 18 residues. J was trimmed by 0 bases and V by 3 bases; bases with no gene match: 9. CDR1 is LNHDA, CDR2 SQIVND, per germline (reference sequence). The CDR3 bases are TGTGCCAGTAGTATGGGGACAGGGAGAGTTTATAGCAATCAGCCCCAGCATTTT. This encodes CASSMGTGRVYSNQPQHF.

The V gene is TRBV30, the J gene TRBJ2-2; D is unclear. The V end was cut by 0 bases, the J end by 2 bases, with 10 bases between. Germline CDR1 is GTSNPN and CDR2 is SVGIG (reference sequence). The CDR3 sequence is 15 residues long. CDR3 amino acids: CAWSVRQINTGELFF. The CDR3 nucleotides read TGTGCCTGGAGTGTACGGCAAATTAACACCGGGGAGCTGTTTTTT. The full variable domain, rest sourced from reference TRBV30 and TRBJ2-2, is SQTIHQWPATLVQPVGSPLSLECTVEGTSNPNLYWYRQAAGRGLQLLFYSVGIGQISSEVPQNLSASRPQDRQFILSSKKLLLSDSGFYLCAWSVRQINTGELFFGEGSRLTVL.

Notes on this clone: Other DNA sequences in the same sample also yield this CDR3. The V gene is TRBV30, the J gene TRBJ1-5; D possibly corresponds to TRBD1 (6 bases). The CDR3 has 13 amino acids. Germline CDR1 and CDR2: GTSNPN and SVGIG (reference sequence). Trimming shortened V by 2 bases and J by 7 bases, and 12 bases separated the two germline ends. CDR3 nucleotide sequence: TGTGCCTGGAGTCCACAGGGAGACCAGCCCCAGCATTTT. Residues: CAWSPQGDQPQHF.

V and J are TRBV6-5 and TRBJ2-7; D call uncertain. The V gene's germline CDR1 is MNHEY and CDR2 SVGAGI. The length of the CDR3 is 11 residues. Trimming removed 4 bases at V and 5 bases at J, with 6 bases between. The chain's CDR3 is CASSSLHEQYF. As DNA, the CDR3 is TGTGCCAGCAGTTCGCTTCACGAGCAGTACTTC.